This T cell receptor (beta chain) was identified during a study of cytomegalovirus exposure and HLA in healthy donors. In regard to this clone: Its specificity is unknown.

Sequencing was performed with immunoSEQ multiplex PCR; in TCRdb, only in-frame clones are kept and a portion is missing. The sample shows 150,000 or so clones, 85% to 90% of them seen only once. General study points: TCR sequences were mostly rare, though some public TCRs occurred in many donors. First-cohort TCR clusters were later found to tend to co-occur in the roughly 120 validation repertoires. Researchers counted some 150 TCR beta chains as cytomegalovirus-associated.

This CDR3 contains 17 residues. Trimming took off 0 bases at V and 4 bases at J, with 18 bases between the two ends. Germline CDR1 reads LGHNA; CDR2 reads YNFKEQ. Source material: PBMCs. The clonotype was recovered from a woman between 18 and 30 years old in good health and CMV-seronegative. The chain carries TRBV4-2 and TRBJ1-2; D may be TRBD1 (5 bases). In DNA form, the CDR3 reads TGTGCCAGCAGCCAAGATCTCGACAGCCGAATTTCCTATGGCTACACCTTC. Its protein is CASSQDLDSRISYGYTF.